This T cell receptor beta chain was identified during a study of CD8+ T cells in alopecia areata. This clone appeared a few times. What it recognizes is unknown. Mouse germline and gene names are used. The read terminates 4 residues before the CDR3 end, so the remaining end is supplied by the germline J gene. Extracted from the samples, RNA was reverse transcribed into cDNA to serve as the sequencing template. Here immunoSEQ multiplex PCR was the method, and the copy in TCRdb shows in-frame clones only, minus some. The sample lists about 270,000 clones, none appearing once, the ten largest making up approximately 1.2%. Cutaneous lymph node cells were pooled, and they were sorted using CD4, CD8alpha, NKG2D, NKG2ACE and other markers. The CDR3 contains 17 residues. In germline, CDR1 is LGHNA, CDR2 YNLKQL (reference sequence). V was clipped by 1 base and J by 0 bases; unmatched bases: 4. General study points: Scalp samples also contribute reads from the resident alphabeta T cells found in normal skin. Affected lesional scalp, above all in alopecia totalis/universalis, was more clonal than normal scalp.

The V and J genes are TRBV5 and TRBJ2-5, with TRBD2 identical over 10 bases. The sequence derives from a C3H/HeJ mouse with alopecia areata. This strain has MHC haplotype H2-k. The specimen sequenced was CD4+ T cells sorted from a lymph node. The covered CDR3 bases are TGTGCCAGCAGCCAAGTGCCGACTGGGGGGAACCAAGAC. Translating gives CASSQVPTGGNQD. The whole CDR3 protein is CASSQVPTGGNQDTQYF.